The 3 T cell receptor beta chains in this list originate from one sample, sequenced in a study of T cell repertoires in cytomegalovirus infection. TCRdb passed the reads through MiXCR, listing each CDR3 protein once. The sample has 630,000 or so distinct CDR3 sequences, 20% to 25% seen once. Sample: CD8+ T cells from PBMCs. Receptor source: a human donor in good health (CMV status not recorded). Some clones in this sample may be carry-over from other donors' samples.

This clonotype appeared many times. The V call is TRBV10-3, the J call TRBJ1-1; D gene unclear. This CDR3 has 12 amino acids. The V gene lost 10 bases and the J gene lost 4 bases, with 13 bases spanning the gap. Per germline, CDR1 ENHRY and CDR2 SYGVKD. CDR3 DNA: TGTGCCACCATGGTGGGGAGCACTGAAGCTTTCTTT. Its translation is CATMVGSTEAFF.

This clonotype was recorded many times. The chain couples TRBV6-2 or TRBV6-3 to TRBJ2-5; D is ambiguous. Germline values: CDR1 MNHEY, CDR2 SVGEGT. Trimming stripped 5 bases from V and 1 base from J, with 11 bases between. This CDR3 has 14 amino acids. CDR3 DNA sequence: TGTGCCAGCAGTGCGCCCTGGTTCCAAGAGACCCAGTACTTC. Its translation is CASSAPWFQETQYF.

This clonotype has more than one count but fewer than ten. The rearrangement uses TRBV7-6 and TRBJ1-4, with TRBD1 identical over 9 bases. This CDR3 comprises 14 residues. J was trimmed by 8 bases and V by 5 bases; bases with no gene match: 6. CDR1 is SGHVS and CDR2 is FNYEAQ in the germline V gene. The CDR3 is CASSPYGQGEKLFF. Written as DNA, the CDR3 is TGTGCCAGCAGCCCCTATGGACAGGGGGAAAAACTGTTTTTT.